This passage covers 30 T cell receptor beta chains from one sample sequenced in a study of cytomegalovirus exposure and HLA in healthy donors. It was with 60 Vbeta and 13 Jbeta primers that the PCR ran. Assay: immunoSEQ multiplex PCR; the TCRdb copy retains only in-frame clones and omits some. The sample lists some 130,000 clones, approximately 61% occurring once. The sequencing sample was made of PBMCs. The receptor source for this set is a human donor in good health.

The chain carries TRBV28 and TRBJ1-2, with a weak D call TRBD1 (6 bases). The V end was cut by 3 bases, the J end by 8 bases, with 13 bases between. CDR1 and CDR2 (germline): MDHEN, SYDVKM. This CDR3 comprises 13 residues. The DNA for the CDR3 is TGTGCCAGCAGTTTGATCAGGGACAACGGCTACACCTTC. This encodes CASSLIRDNGYTF.

The V gene is TRBV4-1, the J gene TRBJ2-2, with a possible D match to TRBD1 (6 bases). This CDR3 region has 16 residues. CDR1 is MGHRA and CDR2 is YSYEKL in the germline V gene. Trimming took off 4 bases at V and 4 bases at J, with 16 bases between the two ends. In DNA, the CDR3 is TGCGCCAGCAGCCCTTATCCAGGGGCGGTCACCGGGGAGCTGTTTTTT. It specifies CASSPYPGAVTGELFF.

This chain links TRBV4-3 with TRBJ2-7; maybe TRBD1 (6 bases). The length of the CDR3 is 13 residues. CDR1 and CDR2 (germline): LGHNA, YSLEER. The V and J ends lost 1 base and 5 bases respectively, with 9 bases between them. The CDR3 DNA sequence: TGCGCCAGCAGCCAAGTAGGGGGACACGAGCAGTACTTC. This sequence encodes CASSQVGGHEQYF.

This chain links TRBV18 with TRBJ1-5, with D possibly matching TRBD1 (5 bases). Germline CDR1 and CDR2: KGHSH and LQKENI. CDR3 length: 13 amino acids. Trimming cost V 3 bases and J 5 bases, with 8 bases left between them. CDR3 sequence: CASSPGGDQPQHF. CDR3 DNA: TGTGCCAGCTCACCGGGGGGGGATCAGCCCCAGCATTTT.

The chain is built from TRBV28 and TRBJ1-1; 10 positions agree with TRBD1. Trimming removed 7 bases from V and 1 base from J; junction bases left unmatched: 3. Per germline, CDR1 MDHEN and CDR2 SYDVKM. This CDR3 spans 14 amino acids. The CDR3 sequence is CASTRQGANTEAFF. The CDR3 DNA is TGTGCCAGCACCCGACAGGGGGCGAACACTGAAGCTTTCTTT. The full variable domain, with the rest looked up from reference TRBV28 and TRBJ1-1, is DVKVTQSSRYLVKRTGEKVFLECVQDMDHENMFWYRQDPGLGLRLIYFSYDVKMKEKGDIPEGYSVSREKKERFSLILESASTNQTSMYLCASTRQGANTEAFFGQGTRLTVV.

V and J are TRBV19 and TRBJ2-2; a possible D gene is TRBD1 (6 bases). V was cut by 6 bases and J by 3 bases, with 11 bases left in between. The CDR3 totals 14 residues. Germline CDR1 is LNHDA and CDR2 is SQIVND (reference sequence). The CDR3 DNA follows: TGTGCCAGTAGGACAGCAGGGGACACCGGGGAGCTGTTTTTT. Its protein product is CASRTAGDTGELFF.

This clone appeared a single time. The CDR3 DNA follows: TGTGCCAGCAAATCTAGCTCTGGGGCCAACGTCCTGACTTTC. Residues: CASKSSSGANVLTF. The V call is TRBV2, the J call TRBJ2-6; D is unclear. This CDR3 is built from 14 residues. Trimming removed 7 bases from V and 0 bases from J, with 7 bases in between. Germline V CDR1 and CDR2: SNHLY, FYNNEI.

This clone showed up just a few times. V and J are TRBV18 and TRBJ2-1; 12 bases map to TRBD2. The CDR3 is 14 residues long. Germline values: CDR1 KGHSH, CDR2 LQKENI. After removal of 8 bases from V and 4 bases from J, the junction contained 3 bases not matched to a gene. Written as DNA, the CDR3 is TGTGCCAGCCCGGGACTAGCGGGTTACAATGAGCAGTTCTTC. This codes for CASPGLAGYNEQFF.

This clone appeared a few times. V usage is TRBV14 and J usage is TRBJ2-7; D is perhaps TRBD1 (6 bases). Germline loops: CDR1 SGHDN, CDR2 FVKESK. The V and J ends lost 3 bases and 0 bases respectively, with 21 bases between them. The CDR3 totals 18 residues. Written as DNA, the CDR3 is TGTGCCAGCAGCCAGAGGATCGGGACACCCAGATTCTCCTACGAGCAGTACTTC. Residues: CASSQRIGTPRFSYEQYF.

The chain joins TRBV6-5 to TRBJ1-5; 7 positions agree with TRBD1. After removal of 5 bases from V and 1 base from J, the junction contained 2 bases not matched to a gene. Germline-derived CDR1 and CDR2 are MNHEY and SVGAGI. The CDR3 length is 14 residues. In nucleotides, the CDR3 is TGTGCCAGCAGTCAACAGGGGAGCAATCAGCCCCAGCATTTT. It specifies CASSQQGSNQPQHF.

The rearrangement joins TRBV5-1 to TRBJ2-3; TRBD1 might be the D (5 bases). CDR1 and CDR2 (germline): SGHRS, YFSETQ. The ends were cut back, 2 bases at V and 2 bases at J, with 9 bases in the middle. CDR3 length equals 14 residues. The DNA of the CDR3 is TGCGCCAGCAGCTTAGACAGCACCACAGATACGCAGTATTTT. Protein sequence: CASSLDSTTDTQYF.

The chain has TRBV5-1 and TRBJ2-3, with TRBD1 matching over 7 bases. CDR1 SGHRS and CDR2 YFSETQ come from the germline V gene. Trimming removed 4 bases from V and 1 base from J; junction bases left unmatched: 6. The CDR3 spans 15 residues. The CDR3, as DNA: TGCGCCAGCAGCGAGGGGGCGTTCGGCACAGATACGCAGTATTTT. It is translated as CASSEGAFGTDTQYF.

V usage is TRBV5-6 and J usage is TRBJ2-7; 9 bases agree with TRBD1. After removal of 3 bases from V and 10 bases from J, the junction contained 8 bases not matched to a gene. The CDR3 covers 13 residues. Looked up from germline, CDR1 is SGHDT and CDR2 is YYEEEE. The CDR3 loop is CASSSMDRGSQYF. The CDR3 coding sequence is TGTGCCAGCAGCTCAATGGACAGGGGATCTCAGTACTTC. Full variable domain (missing parts from reference TRBV5-6 and TRBJ2-7): DAGVTQSPTHLIKTRGQQVTLRCSPKSGHDTVSWYQQALGQGPQFIFQYYEEEERQRGNFPDRFSGHQFPNYSSELNVNALLLGDSALYLCASSSMDRGSQYFGPGTRLTVT.

The genes are TRBV29-1 and TRBJ2-2; 11 positions agree with TRBD2. The V segment lost 6 bases and the J segment 4 bases; nucleotides outside the gene matches: 10. The CDR3 totals 16 residues. CDR1 is SQVTM and CDR2 is ANQGSEA in the germline V gene. CDR3 sequence reads: CSVDGLAGYGTGELFF. The CDR3 coding sequence is TGCAGCGTCGATGGACTAGCGGGTTATGGCACCGGGGAGCTGTTTTTT.

This rearrangement joins TRBV19 to TRBJ2-7, with 7 nucleotides matching TRBD2. Germline V gene data show CDR1 as LNHDA and CDR2 as SQIVND (reference sequence). The CDR3 has 14 residues. J was trimmed by 7 bases and V by 4 bases; bases with no gene match: 10. The CDR3 here is CASSSSGRGEEQYF. DNA for the CDR3: TGTGCCAGTAGTAGTAGCGGCCGGGGGGAGGAGCAGTACTTC.

The chain carries TRBV4-3 and TRBJ2-1; a possible D gene is TRBD1 (5 bases). The CDR3 totals 15 residues. V shed 0 bases and J shed 3 bases, with 9 bases lying between them. Germline loops: CDR1 LGHNA, CDR2 YSLEER. The CDR3 loop reads CASSQDRANYNEQFF. CDR3 DNA: TGCGCCAGCAGCCAAGACAGGGCCAACTACAATGAGCAGTTCTTC.

This clone was observed a handful of times. CDR3 amino acids: CASSIMGQGEQYF. The CDR3 DNA follows: TGTGCCAGTAGTATAATGGGACAAGGCGAGCAGTACTTC. The V call is TRBV19, the J call TRBJ2-7; D is possibly TRBD1 (6 bases). Germline CDR1 reads LNHDA; CDR2 reads SQIVND (reference sequence). CDR3 length: 13 residues. V was clipped by 2 bases and J by 6 bases, with 11 bases between them. Supplemented by reference TRBV19 and TRBJ2-7, the full variable domain reads DGGITQSPKYLFRKEGQNVTLSCEQNLNHDAMYWYRQDPGQGLRLIYYSQIVNDFQKGDIAEGYSVSREKKESFPLTVTSAQKNPTAFYLCASSIMGQGEQYFGPGTRLTVT.

J is TRBJ2-7 and V is TRBV6-4, with 11 bases matching TRBD2. CDR3 length: 15 amino acids. Germline lookup yields CDR1 MRHNA and CDR2 SNTAGT. V shed 4 bases, J shed 7 bases, and the junction held 9 bases outside the gene matches. CDR3 sequence reads: CASSVNSGRVEEQYF. The CDR3, as DNA: TGTGCCAGCAGTGTAAATAGCGGGAGGGTAGAGGAGCAGTACTTC.

CDR3: CASSRPGQSSYEQYF. Here the CDR3 DNA reads TGTGCCAGCAGCCGACCGGGACAGTCCTCCTACGAGCAGTACTTC. The chain employs TRBV6-1 and TRBJ2-7, with 7 nucleotides matching TRBD1. The CDR3 sequence is 15 residues long. The V segment lost 6 bases and the J segment 0 bases; nucleotides outside the gene matches: 8. Germline lookup yields CDR1 MNHNS and CDR2 SASEGT.

The V gene is TRBV6-1, the J gene TRBJ2-7; TRBD2 matches 10 bases. CDR1 and CDR2 from the germline V gene are MNHNS and SASEGT. V shed 2 bases, J shed 2 bases, and the junction held 6 bases outside the gene matches. This CDR3 comprises 16 residues. The CDR3 coding sequence is TGTGCCAGCAGTGAACTTGGGCTAGCGGGAGCCTACGAGCAGTACTTC. Translating it yields CASSELGLAGAYEQYF.

The chain is built from TRBV4-1 and TRBJ2-4; 10 bases fit TRBD2. V was pared by 5 bases and J by 7 bases, with 8 bases of the junction left unmatched. CDR1 MGHRA and CDR2 YSYEKL come from the germline V gene. This CDR3 is 15 amino acids long. CDR3 bases: TGCGCCAGCAGCTACAACGGACTAGCGGCCAACATTCAGTACTTC. The encoded protein is CASSYNGLAANIQYF.

This clone was seen a single time. The rearrangement links TRBV19 to TRBJ1-1, with a possible D match to TRBD1 (5 bases). The CDR3 consists of 11 residues. The V and J ends lost 7 bases and 11 bases respectively, with 14 bases between them. Germline V gene lookup returns CDR1 LNHDA and CDR2 SQIVND (reference sequence). The CDR3 DNA sequence: TGTGCCAGTAATTGGGGCAGGGCGGCTTTCTTT. Amino acids: CASNWGRAAFF.

V and J are TRBV6-1 and TRBJ2-3; TRBD2 might be the D (6 bases). The germline CDR1 and CDR2 sequences are MNHNS and SASEGT. With 4 bases removed from V and 4 bases from J, the gap between germline ends came to 9 bases. The CDR3 is made up of 13 amino acids. The CDR3 here is CASSGLESDTQYF. The CDR3 DNA is TGTGCCAGCAGTGGACTAGAATCAGATACGCAGTATTTT.

This clone was observed a handful of times. The V gene is TRBV5-1, the J gene TRBJ2-1; 12 positions match TRBD2. Germline values: CDR1 SGHRS, CDR2 YFSETQ. The CDR3 extends over 15 amino acids. V shed 6 bases and J 7 bases; nucleotides not matched to a gene: 8. The CDR3 nucleotides read TGCGCCAGCATCCCTGGGACTAGCGGGTTTAATGAGCAGTTCTTC. It encodes CASIPGTSGFNEQFF.

V is TRBV28 and J is TRBJ2-2; TRBD2 matches 16 bases. CDR1 and CDR2 (germline): MDHEN, SYDVKM. With V trimmed by 6 bases and J by 4 bases, 17 bases remained unmatched. The CDR3 covers 21 residues. Here the CDR3 DNA reads TGTGCCAGCAGCCGATACAGGGGGGGACTAGCGGGAGGGCTTGGCACCGGGGAGCTGTTTTTT. Protein sequence: CASSRYRGGLAGGLGTGELFF.

J is TRBJ2-7 and V is TRBV29-1; D might be TRBD1 (5 bases). CDR1 SQVTM and CDR2 ANQGSEA come from the germline V gene. The CDR3 runs to 13 residues. Trimming pared 5 bases from V and 2 bases from J, leaving 13 bases between. The CDR3, as DNA: TGCAGCGTTTACACAGGAATAACCTACGAGCAGTACTTC. This gives the protein CSVYTGITYEQYF.

This clone turned up a few times. The J gene is TRBJ2-7, the V gene TRBV5-6; D gene unclear. Per the germline V gene, CDR1 is SGHDT and CDR2 is YYEEEE. V gave up 2 bases and J gave up 5 bases, with 8 bases separating them. The CDR3 sequence is 12 residues long. The chain's CDR3 is CASSLLRDEQYF. CDR3 sequence (DNA): TGTGCCAGCAGCTTACTCCGGGACGAGCAGTACTTC.

V is TRBV7-9 and J is TRBJ1-3; 7 nucleotides match TRBD1. CDR1 is SEHNR and CDR2 is FQNEAQ in the germline V gene (reference sequence). The V and J ends lost 4 bases and 2 bases, in that order; junction bases with no gene match: 2. The CDR3 spans 14 residues. This CDR3 is CASSYQGAGNTIYF. The CDR3 region has the DNA TGTGCCAGCAGCTATCAGGGGGCTGGAAACACCATATATTTT.

The chain carries TRBV14 and TRBJ2-5; TRBD2 aligns across 8 bases. Germline assignment: CDR1 SGHDN and CDR2 FVKESK. The CDR3 length is 14 residues. V was pared by 4 bases and J by 2 bases, with 3 bases of the junction left unmatched. As DNA, the CDR3 is TGTGCCAGCAGCCGACGGGGGGGTCAAGAGACCCAGTACTTC. This gives the protein CASSRRGGQETQYF.

The chain couples TRBV4-1 to TRBJ2-2, with 10 positions matching TRBD2. Losses at the gene ends were 1 base for V and 7 bases for J; bases not matched to a gene: 9. CDR3 length equals 17 residues. Germline CDR1 is MGHRA and CDR2 is YSYEKL. Here the CDR3 reads CASSQARAGGPNGELFF. DNA for the CDR3: TGCGCCAGCAGCCAAGCCCGAGCGGGAGGGCCGAACGGGGAGCTGTTTTTT.